A single sample gave rise to the 23 T cell receptor beta chains below, sequenced in a study of blood T cell repertoires in COVID-19. The repertoire was sequenced with immunoSEQ multiplex PCR; TCRdb's copy has only in-frame clones and lacks some. The profile shows some 110,000 clones, 70% to 80% of them singletons. Sequencing input: peripheral blood. The receptors stem from a man aged 50-60 years with acute or convalescent COVID-19.

V is TRBV30 and J is TRBJ2-3; TRBD2 is a possible D gene (6 bases). The CDR3 has 15 amino acids. V was cut by 2 bases and J by 6 bases, with 18 bases left in between. Germline V lookup: CDR1 GTSNPN, CDR2 SVGIG (reference sequence). This chain's CDR3 is CAWSPSGVAADTQYF. The CDR3 DNA follows: TGTGCCTGGAGTCCCTCCGGGGTAGCGGCGGATACGCAGTATTTT.

The chain uses TRBV28 and TRBJ1-2, with TRBD1 matching 9 bases. With V trimmed by 6 bases and J by 4 bases, 3 bases remained unmatched. Germline assignment: CDR1 MDHEN and CDR2 SYDVKM. This CDR3 contains 13 residues. CDR3 protein: CASRQGARYGYTF. Written as DNA, the CDR3 is TGTGCCAGCAGACAGGGGGCGCGCTATGGCTACACCTTC.

This clone was picked up many times. The rearrangement uses TRBV6-5 and TRBJ2-7, with 7 bases aligning to TRBD2. CDR1 is MNHEY and CDR2 is SVGAGI in the germline V gene. The CDR3 loop spans 14 amino acids. V was pared by 7 bases and J by 3 bases, with 9 bases of the junction left unmatched. CDR3 coding DNA: TGTGCCAGCACCCCCTGGGAGGGCGGCTACGAGCAGTACTTC. Amino acids: CASTPWEGGYEQYF.

The V call is TRBV30, the J call TRBJ1-5; the D gene is possibly TRBD1 (5 bases). There are 13 residues in the CDR3. Germline assignment: CDR1 GTSNPN and CDR2 SVGIG (reference sequence). Trimming removed 1 base at V and 5 bases at J, with 9 bases between. The CDR3 here is CAWSGGRDQPQHF. The CDR3 DNA follows: TGTGCCTGGAGTGGGGGGAGGGATCAGCCCCAGCATTTT.

The genes are TRBV15 and TRBJ1-6; no clear D. CDR3 length: 15 residues. Germline V lookup: CDR1 LNHNV, CDR2 YYDKDF (reference sequence). The germline V and J ends were trimmed by 5 bases and 4 bases, with 12 bases remaining between them. The CDR3 is CATSARHVYNSPLHF. The CDR3 nucleotides read TGTGCCACCAGCGCACGACATGTTTATAATTCACCCCTCCACTTT.

The V gene is TRBV5-8, the J gene TRBJ1-1, with 8 bases fitting TRBD1. The germline V gene has CDR1 SGHTS and CDR2 YDEGEE. This CDR3 region has 12 residues. After removal of 4 bases from V and 12 bases from J, the junction contained 8 bases not matched to a gene. Here the CDR3 reads CASSLWTGKTFF. The CDR3 region has the DNA TGTGCCAGCAGCCTTTGGACAGGGAAGACTTTCTTT.

Concerning this clone itself: One end of the junction is discordant with germline, which a read error may explain. Here the CDR3 DNA reads TGCGCCAGCAGCTTGATGGTCAGGGCCTCCTCCGAGCAGTACTTC. It specifies CASSLMVRASSEQYF. The chain couples TRBV5-1 to TRBJ2-7, with a possible D match to TRBD1 (5 bases). Looked up from germline, CDR1 is SGHRS and CDR2 is YFSETQ. This CDR3 spans 15 amino acids.

This rearrangement joins TRBV27 to TRBJ1-6; 8 nucleotides agree with TRBD1. Per the germline V gene, CDR1 is MNHEY and CDR2 is SMNVEV (reference sequence). Trimming took 2 bases from V and 0 from J; bases not matched to a gene: 9. This CDR3 contains 19 residues. DNA of the CDR3: TGTGCCAGCAGTTTACGCCAGGGGGCTTGGAGCTCCTATAATTCACCCCTCCACTTT. Translated, it gives CASSLRQGAWSSYNSPLHF.

The rearrangement joins TRBV6-6 to TRBJ2-1; TRBD2 aligns across 7 bases. Losses at the gene ends were 6 bases for V and 3 bases for J; bases not matched to a gene: 11. The CDR3 has 16 amino acids. From germline, CDR1 is MNHNY and CDR2 SVGAGI (reference sequence). The CDR3 here is CASSRPAGRNYNEQFF. The CDR3 nucleotides read TGTGCCAGCAGCCGGCCAGCGGGACGAAACTACAATGAGCAGTTCTTC.

This clone has a single count. This sequence joins TRBV20-1 and TRBJ2-7; 9 bases agree with TRBD1. V lost 3 bases to trimming and J lost 0 bases; unmatched junction nucleotides: 6. CDR1 DFQATT and CDR2 SNEGSKA come from the germline V gene (reference sequence). This CDR3 contains 15 residues. CDR3 loop: CSASDAGQGSYEQYF. The CDR3 coding sequence is TGCAGTGCTAGTGACGCGGGACAGGGCTCCTACGAGCAGTACTTC.

The chain has TRBV5-5 and TRBJ1-5; weak D call: TRBD1 (6 bases). The CDR3 runs 15 residues. Germline V gene lookup returns CDR1 SGHKS and CDR2 YYEKEE (reference sequence). V lost 1 base and J lost 6, with 14 bases in between. The CDR3 DNA is TGTGCCAGCAGCTTGTCCGTTGGGGGGGCTCAGCCCCAGCATTTT. This codes for CASSLSVGGAQPQHF.

This chain connects TRBV6-5 to TRBJ2-1; a possible D gene is TRBD2 (5 bases). Trimming took 6 bases from V and 8 from J, leaving 17 bases between them. This CDR3 contains 14 residues. The germline gives CDR1 MNHEY, CDR2 SVGAGI. This CDR3 reads CASRRARGPHEQFF. CDR3 DNA: TGTGCCAGCAGGAGAGCGAGAGGGCCGCATGAGCAGTTCTTC.

V is TRBV3-1 (or the pseudogene TRBV3-2) and J is TRBJ2-1; 8 positions match TRBD2. The V gene end was trimmed by 5 bases and the J gene end by 6 bases; junction bases not matched to a gene: 12. This CDR3 has 16 residues. Germline CDR1 reads LGHDT; CDR2 reads YNNKEL (reference sequence). The CDR3: CASSLPGTRKFNEQFF. In nucleotides, the CDR3 is TGTGCCAGCAGCTTGCCCGGGACTAGGAAATTCAATGAGCAGTTCTTC.

V and J are TRBV5-1 and TRBJ2-7; 8 bases agree with TRBD2. The ends lost 2 bases at V and 5 bases at J; junction bases unmatched: 6. CDR3 length: 14 amino acids. Germline V gene data show CDR1 as SGHRS and CDR2 as YFSETQ. CDR3: CASSLSGSPHEQYF. The CDR3, as DNA: TGCGCCAGCAGCTTAAGCGGGAGTCCCCACGAGCAGTACTTC.

The chain is built from TRBV4-2 and TRBJ2-2; TRBD1 might be the D (5 bases). This CDR3 is 16 amino acids long. Looked up from germline, CDR1 is LGHNA and CDR2 is YNFKEQ. V was trimmed by 0 bases and J by 1 base, leaving 9 bases between them. The CDR3 is CASSQDGQGNTGELFF. The DNA of the CDR3 is TGTGCCAGCAGCCAAGACGGCCAGGGGAACACCGGGGAGCTGTTTTTT.

The chain joins TRBV10-3 to TRBJ2-5; 8 bases match TRBD1. CDR1 and CDR2 from the germline V gene are ENHRY and SYGVKD. V lost 6 bases and J lost 1; bases outside the gene matches: 4. This CDR3 contains 14 residues. CDR3 nucleotides: TGTGCCATCAGCCAGGGGGCCCTCCAAGAGACCCAGTACTTC. Its translation is CAISQGALQETQYF.

J is TRBJ2-7 and V is TRBV10-3; 11 nucleotides line up with TRBD2. V was pared by 4 bases and J by 7 bases, with 0 bases of the junction left unmatched. The CDR3 is 12 residues long. Germline V lookup: CDR1 ENHRY, CDR2 SYGVKD. The CDR3 region is CAISGLAGEQYF. For the CDR3, the DNA is TGTGCCATCAGTGGACTAGCGGGGGAGCAGTACTTC.

In this sample, this clone turned up a few times. The chain recombines TRBV30 with TRBJ1-2; D is undetermined. Germline V lookup: CDR1 GTSNPN, CDR2 SVGIG (reference sequence). The V end was cut by 1 base, the J end by 4 bases, with 7 bases between. The CDR3 is 12 residues long. The CDR3 sequence is CAWSGEGYGYTF. The DNA for the CDR3 is TGTGCCTGGAGTGGGGAGGGCTATGGCTACACCTTC.

The chain is built from TRBV19 and TRBJ1-2; possible D gene TRBD1, 6 bases. Trimming removed 5 bases from V and 7 bases from J, with 20 bases in between. The CDR3 is made up of 15 amino acids. Germline assignment: CDR1 LNHDA and CDR2 SQIVND (reference sequence). The CDR3 DNA is TGTGCCAGTAGTCCGCCCAGTGGGGGCATTGGTGGCTACACCTTC. Its protein product is CASSPPSGGIGGYTF. The full variable domain, completed using reference TRBV19 and TRBJ1-2, is DGGITQSPKYLFRKEGQNVTLSCEQNLNHDAMYWYRQDPGQGLRLIYYSQIVNDFQKGDIAEGYSVSREKKESFPLTVTSAQKNPTAFYLCASSPPSGGIGGYTFGSGTRLTVV.

The chain has TRBV5-1 and TRBJ2-3; TRBD2 is a possible D gene (5 bases). The CDR3 has 15 amino acids. Trimming cost V 4 bases and J 2 bases, with 14 bases left between them. CDR1 and CDR2 from the germline V gene are SGHRS and YFSETQ. The CDR3 reads CASSHTLAYTDTQYF. CDR3 DNA: TGCGCCAGCAGCCATACGCTAGCCTACACAGATACGCAGTATTTT.

The chain uses TRBV24-1 and TRBJ2-2; D is uncertain. CDR1 and CDR2 (germline): KGHDR, SFDVKD. Between the trimmed V and J ends, which lost 7 bases and 6 bases, there was a span of 11 bases. CDR3 length: 13 residues. This CDR3 is CATRGPGPGELFF. The CDR3 DNA is TGTGCCACCAGAGGCCCTGGGCCCGGGGAGCTGTTTTTT.

The chain links TRBV29-1 to TRBJ1-5; no firm D call. Trimming removed 6 bases at V and 2 bases at J, with 11 bases between. Germline CDR1 is SQVTM and CDR2 is ANQGSEA. The CDR3 extends over 13 amino acids. CDR3 loop: CSVGDGRNQPQHF. The CDR3 DNA reads as TGCAGCGTGGGAGACGGTCGCAATCAGCCCCAGCATTTT.

This clone was seen only a few times. V is TRBV29-1 and J is TRBJ2-1; 10 nucleotides align to TRBD1. V dropped 8 bases and J dropped 6; count of bases not matched to a gene: 10. CDR1 is SQVTM, CDR2 ANQGSEA, per germline. CDR3 size: 14 residues. The CDR3 sequence is CSTPGQGYFNEQFF. For the CDR3, the DNA is TGCAGCACCCCGGGACAGGGGTATTTCAATGAGCAGTTCTTC.